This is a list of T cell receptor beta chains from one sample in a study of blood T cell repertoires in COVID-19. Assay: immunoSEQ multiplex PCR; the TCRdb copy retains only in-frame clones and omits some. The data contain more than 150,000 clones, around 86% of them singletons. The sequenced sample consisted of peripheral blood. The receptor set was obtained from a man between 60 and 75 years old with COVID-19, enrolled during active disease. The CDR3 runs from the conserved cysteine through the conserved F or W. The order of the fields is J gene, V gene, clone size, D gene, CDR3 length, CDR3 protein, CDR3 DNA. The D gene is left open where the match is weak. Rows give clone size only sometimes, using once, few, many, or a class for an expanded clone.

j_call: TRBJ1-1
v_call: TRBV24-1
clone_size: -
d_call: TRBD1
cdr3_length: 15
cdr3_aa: CATSEGTGGRAEAFF
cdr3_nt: TGTGCCACCAGTGAGGGCACAGGGGGAAGGGCTGAAGCTTTCTTT

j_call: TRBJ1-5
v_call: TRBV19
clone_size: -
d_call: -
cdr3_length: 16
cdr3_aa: CASSMWDGRGGQPQHF
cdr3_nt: TGTGCCAGTAGTATGTGGGATGGTAGGGGCGGTCAGCCCCAGCATTTT

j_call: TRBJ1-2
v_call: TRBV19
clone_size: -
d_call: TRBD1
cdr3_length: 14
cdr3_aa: CASSFRQGAAGYTF
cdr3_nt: TGTGCCAGTAGCTTCCGCCAGGGGGCGGCTGGCTACACCTTC

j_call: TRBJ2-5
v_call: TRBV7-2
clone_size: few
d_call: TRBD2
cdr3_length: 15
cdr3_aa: CASSLGLAGQETQYF
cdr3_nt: TGTGCCAGCAGCTTGGGATTAGCGGGACAAGAGACCCAGTACTTC

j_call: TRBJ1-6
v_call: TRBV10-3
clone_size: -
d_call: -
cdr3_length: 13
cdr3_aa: CATGSSYNSPLHF
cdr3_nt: TGTGCCACGGGGAGCTCCTATAATTCACCCCTCCACTTT

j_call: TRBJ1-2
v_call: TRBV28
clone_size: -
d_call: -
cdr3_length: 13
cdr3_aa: CASSLAGNYGYTF
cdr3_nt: TGTGCCAGCAGTTTGGCAGGAAACTATGGCTACACCTTC

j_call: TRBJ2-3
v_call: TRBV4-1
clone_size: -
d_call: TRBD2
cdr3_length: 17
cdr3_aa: CASSQAGLAGATDTQYF
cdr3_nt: TGCGCCAGCAGCCAAGCCGGACTAGCGGGGGCAACAGATACGCAGTATTTT

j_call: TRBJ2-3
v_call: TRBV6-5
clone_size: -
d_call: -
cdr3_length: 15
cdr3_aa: CASSYRAGNTDTQYF
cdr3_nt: TGTGCCAGCAGTTACCGGGCGGGGAACACAGATACGCAGTATTTT

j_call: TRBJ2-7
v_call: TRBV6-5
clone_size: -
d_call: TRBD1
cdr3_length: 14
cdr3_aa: CASSYSDDRVKQYF
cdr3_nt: TGTGCCAGCAGTTACTCTGACGACAGGGTGAAACAGTACTTC

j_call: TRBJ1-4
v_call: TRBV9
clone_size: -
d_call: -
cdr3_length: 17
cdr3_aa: CASSVEGPGGVGEKLFF
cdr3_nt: TGTGCCAGCAGCGTAGAGGGACCTGGCGGGGTCGGTGAAAAACTGTTTTTT

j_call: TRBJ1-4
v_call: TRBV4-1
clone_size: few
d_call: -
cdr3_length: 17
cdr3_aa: CASSQAGIVTANEKLFF
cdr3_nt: TGCGCCAGCAGCCAAGCCGGAATCGTGACAGCTAATGAAAAACTGTTTTTT

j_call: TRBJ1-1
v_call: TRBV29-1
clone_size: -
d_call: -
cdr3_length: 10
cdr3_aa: CSVDRDKAFF
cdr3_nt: TGCAGCGTGGACAGAGATAAAGCTTTCTTT

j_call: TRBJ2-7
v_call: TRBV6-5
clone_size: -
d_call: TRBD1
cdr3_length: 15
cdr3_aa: CASTIGQGGSYEQYF
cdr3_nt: TGTGCCAGCACTATTGGACAGGGGGGTTCCTACGAGCAGTACTTC

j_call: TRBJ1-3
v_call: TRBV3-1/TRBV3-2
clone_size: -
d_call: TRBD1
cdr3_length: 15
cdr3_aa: CASSQRDRGGNTIYF
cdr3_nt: TGTGCCAGCAGCCAGCGGGACAGGGGTGGAAACACCATATATTTT

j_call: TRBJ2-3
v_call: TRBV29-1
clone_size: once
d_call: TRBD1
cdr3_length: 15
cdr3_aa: CSSNPRDRFTDTQYF
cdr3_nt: TGCAGCTCGAACCCCCGGGACAGGTTCACAGATACGCAGTATTTT

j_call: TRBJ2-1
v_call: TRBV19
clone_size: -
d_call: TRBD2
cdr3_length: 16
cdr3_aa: CASSLGLAISYNEQFF
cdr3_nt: TGTGCCAGTAGTCTCGGACTAGCGATCTCCTACAATGAGCAGTTCTTC

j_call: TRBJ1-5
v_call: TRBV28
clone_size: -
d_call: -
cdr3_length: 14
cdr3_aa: CASSLGAPNQPQHF
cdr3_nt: TGTGCCAGCAGTTTAGGGGCCCCCAATCAGCCCCAGCATTTT

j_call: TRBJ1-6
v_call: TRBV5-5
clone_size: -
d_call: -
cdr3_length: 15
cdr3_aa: CASSLQGLGGSPLHF
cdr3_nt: TGTGCCAGCAGCTTACAGGGTCTTGGGGGTTCACCCCTCCACTTT

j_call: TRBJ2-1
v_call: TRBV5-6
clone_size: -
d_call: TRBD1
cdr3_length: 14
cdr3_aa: CASSPTGTGVLQFF
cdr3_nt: TGTGCCAGCAGCCCCACCGGGACAGGGGTTCTGCAGTTCTTC

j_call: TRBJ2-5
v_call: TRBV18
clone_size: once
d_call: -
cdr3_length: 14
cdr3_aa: CASSADNAQETQYF
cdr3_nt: TGTGCCAGCTCAGCGGACAACGCTCAAGAGACCCAGTACTTC

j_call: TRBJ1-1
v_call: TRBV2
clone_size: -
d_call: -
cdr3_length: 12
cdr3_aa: CASTPFSTEAFF
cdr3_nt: TGTGCCAGCACTCCCTTTAGCACTGAAGCTTTCTTT

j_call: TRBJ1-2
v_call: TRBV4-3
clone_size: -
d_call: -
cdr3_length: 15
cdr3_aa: CASSQEGYRVGGYTF
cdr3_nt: TGCGCCAGCAGCCAAGAGGGATACAGGGTTGGGGGCTACACCTTC

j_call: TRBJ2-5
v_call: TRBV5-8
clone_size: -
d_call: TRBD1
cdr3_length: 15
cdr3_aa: CASSRGQGLEETQYF
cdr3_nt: TGTGCCAGCAGCAGGGGACAGGGGTTGGAGGAGACCCAGTACTTC

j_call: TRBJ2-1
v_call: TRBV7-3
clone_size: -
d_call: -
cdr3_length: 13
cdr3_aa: CASSGRVGNEQFF
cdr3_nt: TGTGCCAGCAGCGGCAGGGTAGGCAATGAGCAGTTCTTC

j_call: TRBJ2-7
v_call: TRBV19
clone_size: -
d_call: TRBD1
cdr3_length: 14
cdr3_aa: CASSTQTGGVEQYF
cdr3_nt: TGTGCCAGTAGTACCCAGACAGGGGGCGTCGAGCAGTACTTC

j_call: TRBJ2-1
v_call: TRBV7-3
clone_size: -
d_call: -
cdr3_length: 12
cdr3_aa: CASSVPMSEQFF
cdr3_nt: TGTGCCAGCAGCGTCCCCATGAGTGAGCAGTTCTTC

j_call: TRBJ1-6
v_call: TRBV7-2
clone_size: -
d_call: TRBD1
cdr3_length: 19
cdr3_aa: CASSLVQRGTGGFNSPLHF
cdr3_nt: TGTGCCAGCAGCTTAGTTCAACGTGGGACAGGGGGGTTTAATTCACCCCTCCACTTT

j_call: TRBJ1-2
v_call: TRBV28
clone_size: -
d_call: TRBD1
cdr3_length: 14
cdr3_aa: CASSFGQVDYGYTF
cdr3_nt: TGTGCCAGCAGTTTCGGACAGGTCGACTATGGCTACACCTTC

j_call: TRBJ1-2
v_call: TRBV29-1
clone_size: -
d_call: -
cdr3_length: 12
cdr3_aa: CSVEDRNYGYTF
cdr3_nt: TGCAGCGTTGAAGACAGAAACTATGGCTACACCTTC

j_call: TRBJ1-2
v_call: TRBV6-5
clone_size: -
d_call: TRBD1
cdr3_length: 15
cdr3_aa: CASRTGAGGGYGYTF
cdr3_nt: TGTGCCAGCCGAACGGGGGCAGGGGGTGGATATGGCTACACCTTC

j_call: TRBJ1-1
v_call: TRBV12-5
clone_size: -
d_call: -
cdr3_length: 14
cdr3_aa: CASGLEYRGTEAFF
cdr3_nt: TGTGCTAGTGGTTTGGAGTACCGCGGCACTGAAGCTTTCTTT

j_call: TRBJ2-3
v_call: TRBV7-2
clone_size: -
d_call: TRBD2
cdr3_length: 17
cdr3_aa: CASSPPGGADNTDTQYF
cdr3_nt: TGTGCCAGCAGCCCACCGGGGGGAGCGGACAACACAGATACGCAGTATTTT

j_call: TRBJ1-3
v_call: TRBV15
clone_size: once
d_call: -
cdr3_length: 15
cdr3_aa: CATSRFRGSGNTIYF
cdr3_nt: TGTGCCACCAGCAGATTCAGGGGCTCTGGAAACACCATATATTTT

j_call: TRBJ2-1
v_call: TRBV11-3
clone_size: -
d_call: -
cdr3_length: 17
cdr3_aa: CASSLDPRLGGFNEQFF
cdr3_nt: TGTGCCAGCAGCTTAGACCCCCGACTAGGCGGGTTCAATGAGCAGTTCTTC

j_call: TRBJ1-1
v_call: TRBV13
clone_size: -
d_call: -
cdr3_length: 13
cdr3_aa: CASSSEEALEAFF
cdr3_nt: TGTGCCAGCAGCTCGGAGGAGGCACTTGAAGCTTTCTTT

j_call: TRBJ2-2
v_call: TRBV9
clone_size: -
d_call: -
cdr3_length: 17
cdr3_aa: CASSPRGGFANTGELFF
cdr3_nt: TGTGCCAGCAGCCCGAGGGGGGGCTTCGCGAACACCGGGGAGCTGTTTTTT

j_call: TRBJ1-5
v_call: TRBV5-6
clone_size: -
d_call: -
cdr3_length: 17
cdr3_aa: CASSLYSASGSNQPQHF
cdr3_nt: TGTGCCAGCAGCCTCTACTCCGCCTCCGGGAGCAATCAGCCCCAGCATTTT

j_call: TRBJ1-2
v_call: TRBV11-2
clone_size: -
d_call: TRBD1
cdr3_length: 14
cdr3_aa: CASRGTGNPSGYTF
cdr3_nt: TGTGCCAGCAGAGGGACAGGGAACCCCTCTGGCTACACCTTC

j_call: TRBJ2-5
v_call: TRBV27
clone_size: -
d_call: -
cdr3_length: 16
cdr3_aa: CASRLLGAGPQETQYF
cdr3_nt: TGTGCCAGCAGGCTACTGGGGGCGGGCCCTCAAGAGACCCAGTACTTC